This T cell receptor beta chain was profiled in a study of CD8 T cells in ankylosing spondylitis (dated by TCRdb to the late 2010s). For the study in its entirety: T cell receptor beta repertoires were profiled in healthy donors and ankylosing spondylitis patients so that disease-linked TCR variants could be found. Peripheral blood was sampled, and synovial fluid was also collected from ankylosing spondylitis patients. The full study cohort comprised about 24 ankylosing spondylitis patients and 110 or so healthy donors. Overall study results and their limits: The disease-linked clones had a CD8+ phenotype and were found at relatively low frequencies in peripheral blood. The disease-linked clones were reported as significantly enriched in matched synovial fluid samples from ankylosing spondylitis patients. A TCR beta motif of several highly homologous amino acid variants appeared characteristic of blood from ankylosing spondylitis patients. Some TCR beta motif variants had previously been reported in synovial fluid and blood of reactive arthritis patients, which suggested common disease-initiation mechanisms.

The CDR3 measures 13 amino acids from cysteine to phenylalanine. The sequence is cut down to CDR3 DNA, 39 bases in frame from base 1. Looking up the germline V gene (reference sequence) yields CDR1 GTSNPN and CDR2 SVGIG. V drops 2 bases and J drops 0 bases, leaving 8 bases in between. In regard to this clonotype: The antigen this receptor binds is unknown. Per-nucleotide qualities are absent, and no much larger clonotype sits a single base away.

These reads were obtained on an Illumina HiSeq 2500. TCR beta libraries were prepared by quantitative 5'-RACE with molecular barcodes. The study's own analysis went as follows. To identify disease-linked TCR variants, a new computational method was used, one built on a probabilistic model of VDJ rearrangement. In-frame beta chains were kept once TCRdb had trimmed the public reads at Q25 with fastp and called clones with MiXCR. Duplicate CDR3 protein sequences are folded into a single record with the most common DNA and genes. TCRdb, rather than the study authors, made the V and J calls. A total of about 750,000 distinct CDR3 sequences appear in this sample, around a fifth of them only once. The ten largest clones take up around 19% of the sample.

The receptor chain draws on TRBV30 and TRBJ2-7; 5 matching bases give a weak D call of TRBD2. The sequencing input was blood, either unsorted or a sorted T cell fraction (not recorded which). The clonotype originates from a male donor with ankylosing spondylitis. The CDR3 sequence is CAWSPDSSYEQYF. The nucleotide sequence reads TGTGCCTGGAGTCCGGACTCCTCCTACGAGCAGTACTTC.